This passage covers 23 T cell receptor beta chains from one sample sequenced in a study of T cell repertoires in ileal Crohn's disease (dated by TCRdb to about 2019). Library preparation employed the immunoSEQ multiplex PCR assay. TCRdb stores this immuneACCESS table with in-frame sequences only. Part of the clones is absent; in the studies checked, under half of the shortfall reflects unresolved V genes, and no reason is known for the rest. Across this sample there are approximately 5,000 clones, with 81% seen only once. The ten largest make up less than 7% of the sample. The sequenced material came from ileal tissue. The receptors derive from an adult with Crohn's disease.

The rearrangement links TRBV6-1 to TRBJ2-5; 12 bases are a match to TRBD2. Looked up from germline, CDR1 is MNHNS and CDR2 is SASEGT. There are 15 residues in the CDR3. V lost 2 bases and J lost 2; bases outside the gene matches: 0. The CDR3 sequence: CASSELAGGQETQYF. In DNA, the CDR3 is TGTGCCAGCAGTGAACTAGCGGGGGGGCAAGAGACCCAGTACTTC.

CDR3 bases: TGCGCCAGCAGCTTGGCCGGGACTAGCGGGGGATACCTAAGAGATACGCAGTATTTT. Translating gives CASSLAGTSGGYLRDTQYF. This chain links TRBV5-1 with TRBJ2-3; TRBD2 aligns across 14 bases. Germline V gives CDR1 SGHRS, CDR2 YFSETQ. The CDR3 covers 19 residues. J gave up 5 bases and V 0 bases, and 11 bases lay outside the gene matches.

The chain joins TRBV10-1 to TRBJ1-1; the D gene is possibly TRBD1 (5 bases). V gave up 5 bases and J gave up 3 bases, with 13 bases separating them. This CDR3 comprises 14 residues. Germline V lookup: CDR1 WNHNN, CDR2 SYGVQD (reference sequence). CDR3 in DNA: TGCGCCAGCAGTTCCTATGGGGCCCACACTGAAGCTTTCTTT. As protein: CASSSYGAHTEAFF.

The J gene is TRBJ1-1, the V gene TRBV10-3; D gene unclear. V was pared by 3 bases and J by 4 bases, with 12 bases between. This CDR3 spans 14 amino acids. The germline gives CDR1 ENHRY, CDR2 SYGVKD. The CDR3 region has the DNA TGTGCCATCAGTGATGACACCAAAGGCACTGAAGCTTTCTTT. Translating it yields CAISDDTKGTEAFF.

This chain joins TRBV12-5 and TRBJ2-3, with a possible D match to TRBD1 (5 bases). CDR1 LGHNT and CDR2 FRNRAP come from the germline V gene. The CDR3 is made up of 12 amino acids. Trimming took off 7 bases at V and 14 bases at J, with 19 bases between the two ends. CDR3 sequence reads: CASAFDSPLLYF. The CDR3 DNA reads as TGTGCTAGTGCCTTCGACAGTCCCCTCTTGTATTTT. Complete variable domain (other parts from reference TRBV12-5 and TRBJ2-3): DARVTQTPRHKVTEMGQEVTMRCQPILGHNTVFWYRQTMMQGLELLAYFRNRAPLDDSGMPKDRFSAEMPDATLATLKIQPSEPRDSAVYFCASAFDSPLLYFGPGTRLTVL.

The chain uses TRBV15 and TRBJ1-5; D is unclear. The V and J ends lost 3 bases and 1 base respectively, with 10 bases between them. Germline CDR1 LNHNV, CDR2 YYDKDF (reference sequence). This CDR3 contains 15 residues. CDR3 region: CATSSGPTSNQPQHF. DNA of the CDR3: TGTGCCACCAGCAGCGGTCCCACCAGCAATCAGCCCCAGCATTTT. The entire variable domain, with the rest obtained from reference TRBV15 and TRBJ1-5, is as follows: DAMVIQNPRYQVTQFGKPVTLSCSQTLNHNVMYWYQQKSSQAPKLLFHYYDKDFNNEADTPDNFQSRRPNTSFCFLDIRSPGLGDTAMYLCATSSGPTSNQPQHFGDGTRLSIL.

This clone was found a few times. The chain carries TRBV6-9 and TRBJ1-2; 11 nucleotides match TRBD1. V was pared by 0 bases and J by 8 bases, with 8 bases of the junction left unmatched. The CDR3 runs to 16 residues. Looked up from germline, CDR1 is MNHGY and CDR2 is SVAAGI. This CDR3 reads CASSYSPGQGAGGYTF. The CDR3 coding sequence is TGTGCCAGCAGTTATTCTCCCGGACAGGGGGCGGGGGGCTACACCTTC.

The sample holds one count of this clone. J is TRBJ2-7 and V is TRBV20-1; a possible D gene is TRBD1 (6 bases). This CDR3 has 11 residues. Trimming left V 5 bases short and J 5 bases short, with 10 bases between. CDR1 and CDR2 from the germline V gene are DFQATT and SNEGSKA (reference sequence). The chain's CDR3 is CSASRGNEQYF. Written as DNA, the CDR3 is TGCAGTGCTTCCAGGGGTAACGAGCAGTACTTC.

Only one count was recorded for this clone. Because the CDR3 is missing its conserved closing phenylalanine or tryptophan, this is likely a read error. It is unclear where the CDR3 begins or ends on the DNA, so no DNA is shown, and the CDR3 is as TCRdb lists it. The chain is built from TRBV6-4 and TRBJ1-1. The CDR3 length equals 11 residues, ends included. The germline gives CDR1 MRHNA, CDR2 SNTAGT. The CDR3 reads CASSGEGKGLS.

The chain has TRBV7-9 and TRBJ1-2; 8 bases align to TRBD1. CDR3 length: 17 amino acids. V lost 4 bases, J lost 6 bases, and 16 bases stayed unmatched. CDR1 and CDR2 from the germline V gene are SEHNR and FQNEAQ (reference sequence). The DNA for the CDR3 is TGTGCCAGCAGCTCAACAGAACGACAGGGGCAATCCCATGGCTACACCTTC. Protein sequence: CASSSTERQGQSHGYTF.

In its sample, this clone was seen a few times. The CDR3 region is CASSRRETDTQYF. The CDR3 bases are TGCGCCAGCAGCAGAAGGGAGACAGATACGCAGTATTTT. The rearrangement uses TRBV4-1 and TRBJ2-3; D is possibly TRBD2 (5 bases). CDR3 length: 13 amino acids. V was cut by 5 bases and J by 3 bases, with 9 bases left in between. Germline assignment: CDR1 MGHRA and CDR2 YSYEKL.

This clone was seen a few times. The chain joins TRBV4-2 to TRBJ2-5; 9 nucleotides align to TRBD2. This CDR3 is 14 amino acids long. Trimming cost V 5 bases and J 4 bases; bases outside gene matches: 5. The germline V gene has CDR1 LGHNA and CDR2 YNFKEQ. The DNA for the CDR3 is TGTGCCAGCAGCTCTCGGACTAGCGCAGAGACCCAGTACTTC. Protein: CASSSRTSAETQYF.

The CDR3 protein is CASSLGGRVYGYTF. The DNA for the CDR3 is TGTGCCAGCAGCTTAGGGGGGAGGGTCTATGGCTACACCTTC. The J gene is TRBJ1-2, the V gene TRBV13; D gene uncertain. The CDR3 length is 14 residues. Trimming took 0 bases from V and 4 from J, leaving 9 bases between them. In germline, CDR1 is PRHDT, CDR2 FYEKMQ (reference sequence). The whole variable domain, filled in from reference TRBV13 and TRBJ1-2, reads AAGVIQSPRHLIKEKRETATLKCYPIPRHDTVYWYQQGPGQDPQFLISFYEKMQSDKGSIPDRFSAQQFSDYHSELNMSSLELGDSALYFCASSLGGRVYGYTFGSGTRLTVV.

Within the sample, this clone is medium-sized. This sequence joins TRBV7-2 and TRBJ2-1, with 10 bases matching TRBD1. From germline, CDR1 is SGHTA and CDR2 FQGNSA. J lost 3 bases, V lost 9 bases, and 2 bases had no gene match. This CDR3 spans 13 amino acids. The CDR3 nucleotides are TGTGCCAGGCGGGACAGGGGCTACAATGAGCAGTTCTTC. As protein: CARRDRGYNEQFF.

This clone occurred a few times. CDR3 DNA sequence: TGTGCCAGCAGCTTCTCAGAGAACACTGAAGCTTTCTTT. Its protein is CASSFSENTEAFF. The rearrangement links TRBV7-6 to TRBJ1-1; D gene ambiguous. V gave up 3 bases and J gave up 1 base, with 6 bases separating them. Per germline, CDR1 SGHVS and CDR2 FNYEAQ. This CDR3 comprises 13 residues.

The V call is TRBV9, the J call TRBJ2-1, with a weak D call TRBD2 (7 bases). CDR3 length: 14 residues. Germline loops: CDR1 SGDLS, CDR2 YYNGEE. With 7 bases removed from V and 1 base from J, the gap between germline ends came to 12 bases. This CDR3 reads CASGGGQSYNEQFF. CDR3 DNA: TGTGCCAGCGGGGGGGGGCAGTCCTACAATGAGCAGTTCTTC.

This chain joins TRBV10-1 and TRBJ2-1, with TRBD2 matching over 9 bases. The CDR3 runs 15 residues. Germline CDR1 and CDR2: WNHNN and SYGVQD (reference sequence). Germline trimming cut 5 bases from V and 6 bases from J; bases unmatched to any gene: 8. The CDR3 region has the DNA TGCGCCAGCAGTAAGAACCTAGCGGGGAGCAATGAGCAGTTCTTC. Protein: CASSKNLAGSNEQFF.

Written as DNA, the CDR3 is TGTGCCAGCAGTCTTCCCGACAGCGGGGTCTACAATGAGCAGTTCTTC. This sequence encodes CASSLPDSGVYNEQFF. This chain uses TRBV2 with TRBJ2-1; TRBD2 aligns across 7 bases. The V and J ends lost 5 bases and 3 bases, in that order; junction bases with no gene match: 10. CDR1 SNHLY and CDR2 FYNNEI come from the germline V gene. The CDR3 totals 16 residues.

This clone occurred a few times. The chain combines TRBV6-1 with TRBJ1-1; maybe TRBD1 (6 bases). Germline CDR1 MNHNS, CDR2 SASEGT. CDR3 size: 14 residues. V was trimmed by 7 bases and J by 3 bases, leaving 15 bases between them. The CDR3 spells CASTKLDSYTEAFF. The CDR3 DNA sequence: TGTGCCAGCACTAAGTTGGACAGCTACACTGAAGCTTTCTTT.

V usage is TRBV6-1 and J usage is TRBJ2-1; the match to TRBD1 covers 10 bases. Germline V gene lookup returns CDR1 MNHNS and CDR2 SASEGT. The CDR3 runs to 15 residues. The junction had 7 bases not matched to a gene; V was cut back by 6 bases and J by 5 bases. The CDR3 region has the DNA TGTGCCAGCAGCCTGACAGGGGGCGGGAACAATGAGCAGTTCTTC. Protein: CASSLTGGGNNEQFF.

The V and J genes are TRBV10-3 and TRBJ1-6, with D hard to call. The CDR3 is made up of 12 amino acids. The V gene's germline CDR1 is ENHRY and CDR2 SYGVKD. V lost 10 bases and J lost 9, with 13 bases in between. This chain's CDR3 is CATHSGSSPLHF. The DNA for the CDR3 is TGTGCCACCCATTCGGGGAGTTCACCCCTCCACTTT.

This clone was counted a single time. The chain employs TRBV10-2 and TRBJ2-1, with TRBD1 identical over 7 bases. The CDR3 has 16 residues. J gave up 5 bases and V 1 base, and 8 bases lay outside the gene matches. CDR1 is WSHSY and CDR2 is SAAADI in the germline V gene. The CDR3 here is CASSEFSQGVNNEQFF. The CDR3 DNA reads TGCGCCAGCAGTGAGTTTAGCCAGGGGGTAAACAATGAGCAGTTCTTC.

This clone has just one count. The CDR3 protein is CAWGGGVTQYF. The CDR3 DNA is TGTGCCTGGGGAGGGGGGGTTACGCAGTATTTT. The chain recombines TRBV30 with TRBJ2-3; weak D call: TRBD2 (7 bases). This CDR3 comprises 11 residues. Trimming removed 5 bases at V and 8 bases at J, with 11 bases between. From germline, CDR1 is GTSNPN and CDR2 SVGIG (reference sequence).